A single T cell receptor (beta chain) is shown here with its context. Its antigen is still unknown. Measured with immunoSEQ multiplex PCR; TCRdb has only the in-frame clones, and not every one. Counted here are about 200,000 clones, 70% to 85% occurring once; the ten biggest clones make up around an eighth. This record comes from a study of cytomegalovirus exposure and HLA in healthy donors. Study context: It was reported in a later analysis that the same platform had been used for the 120 validation repertoires as for the approximately 730 first-cohort repertoires.

Trimming removed 5 bases from V and 4 bases from J, with 12 bases in between. Germline lookup yields CDR1 MNHNS and CDR2 SASEGT. The CDR3 extends over 13 amino acids. Study-level points and caveats: According to a subsequent analysis, TCR clusters from the first cohort were inclined to appear together in the roughly 120 validation repertoires. The authors listed 150 to 200 TCR beta chains as cytomegalovirus-associated. The classifier was said to identify cytomegalovirus status with high specificity and sensitivity.

J is TRBJ2-7 and V is TRBV6-1, with D hard to call. The sequenced sample consisted of PBMCs. This receptor was identified in a woman aged 25 to 39 in good health and CMV-seropositive. CDR3 loop: CASSFGTVYEQYF. CDR3 bases: TGTGCCAGCAGTTTCGGTACTGTTTACGAGCAGTACTTC.